This T cell receptor (beta chain) was recovered during a study of blood T cell repertoires in COVID-19. The wider study: COVID-19 samples collected from the United States, Italy and Spain covered acute and convalescent phases. T cells, B-cell-depleted T cells, or PBMCs provided the cDNA or gDNA that served as material.

This CDR3 contains 13 residues. The V and J ends lost 3 bases and 5 bases respectively, with 10 bases between them. Germline CDR1 SQVTM, CDR2 ANQGSEA. In the authors' workflow: Estimated nucleated cell counts came from reference gene primer amplification. Libraries were prepared by immunoSEQ multiplex PCR; TCRdb keeps only in-frame clonotypes and omits some of them. The DNA was the basis for D and trimming; V, J and clone size are from that table. The profile covers about 180,000 clones, with approximately 88% appearing a single time and about 1.6% taken by the ten largest. The clonotype comes from a woman aged 45-60 years with acute or convalescent COVID-19. Sequencing was performed on peripheral blood. The genes are TRBV29-1 and TRBJ2-2; D perhaps matches TRBD2 (5 bases). The CDR3 here is CSVDGTRTGELFF. The CDR3 DNA sequence: TGCAGCGTTGACGGTACTAGGACCGGGGAGCTGTTTTTT.